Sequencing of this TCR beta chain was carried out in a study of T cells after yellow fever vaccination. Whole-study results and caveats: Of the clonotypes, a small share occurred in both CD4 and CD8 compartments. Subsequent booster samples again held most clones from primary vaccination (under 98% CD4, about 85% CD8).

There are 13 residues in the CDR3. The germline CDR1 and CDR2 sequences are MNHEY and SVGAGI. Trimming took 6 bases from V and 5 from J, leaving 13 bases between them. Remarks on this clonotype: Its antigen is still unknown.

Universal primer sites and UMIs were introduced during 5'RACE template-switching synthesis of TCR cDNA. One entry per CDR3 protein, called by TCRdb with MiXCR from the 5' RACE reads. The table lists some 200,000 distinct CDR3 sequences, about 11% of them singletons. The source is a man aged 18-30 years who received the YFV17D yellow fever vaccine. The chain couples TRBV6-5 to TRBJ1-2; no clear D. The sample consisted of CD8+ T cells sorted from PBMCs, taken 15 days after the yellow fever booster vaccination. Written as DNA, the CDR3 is TGTGCCAGCAGACTCGGACGGCTTTATGGCTACACCTTC. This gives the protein CASRLGRLYGYTF.